The sequence of this T cell receptor beta chain was determined in a study of regulatory T cells in long-lasting Graves disease. Trimming shortened V by 0 bases and J by 2 bases, and 10 bases separated the two germline ends. This CDR3 region has 15 residues. Germline CDR1 reads DFQATT; CDR2 reads SNEGSKA (reference sequence). Concerning this clonotype itself: Its specificity is not known.

Study observations and caveats: With persistent disease, TRBV28, TRBJ1-2 and TRBJ2-5 were the favored segments. Persistent-disease Graves' patients showed less TCR diversity than new cases. Peripheral blood was the sole material, not thyroid tissue.

Through Arm-PCR of CDR3 regions and iRepertoire HTBI primers, TCR beta libraries were built. TCRdb re-derived calls from the multiplex PCR reads in MiXCR, one entry per CDR3 protein. The sample lists fewer than 400,000 distinct CDR3 sequences; 18% were seen once. Time point: newly diagnosed GD, antithyroid drugs for less than 3 months. Scientists built the TCR library using RNA that was extracted from PBMCs. Those enrolled as patients came out of an endocrinology department in Xi'an, China. This sequence was found in a female donor with Graves disease. The chain joins TRBV20-1 to TRBJ1-4; possibly TRBD1 for D (5 bases). The sequencing here drew on peripheral blood mononuclear cells (PBMCs), taken at new diagnosis, from a patient treated with antithyroid drugs. The CDR3 here is CSARDSRVTNEKLFF. The CDR3 nucleotides are TGCAGTGCTAGAGATTCCAGGGTTACTAATGAAAAACTGTTTTTT.